This TCR beta chain was identified in a study of blood T cell repertoires in COVID-19 (TCRdb year 2020). About the study as a whole: Samples from collaborators originated in the United States, Italy and Spain and spanned both the acute and convalescent phases of COVID-19. Sample metadata almost always included a de-identified subject ID, COVID-19 status, age in years and sex. The dataset comprised deeply sampled blood TCRbeta repertoires from subjects exposed to, actively infected with, or recovered from COVID-19. The repertoires were made available in a free public database intended to serve as a resource for research on the immune response to SARS-CoV-2. The prospective study material was composed of cDNA or gDNA derived from T cells, B-cell-depleted T cells, or PBMCs. Samples were obtained from the ongoing ImmuneRACE study (first 160 participants) and from 1,000 to 1,500 subjects provided by 6 global collaborators. HLA class I and class II types, where available, came from metadata supplied by the sample provider rather than from assay-based typing. The paper as a whole reports these results and caveats: The amount of clinical and demographic metadata varied by source and participant and was provided uncurated.

Trimming at the junction amounts to 1 base on V and 5 bases on J, and the germline ends lie 12 bases apart. The CDR3, from cysteine to phenylalanine, totals 14 residues. Solely the CDR3 DNA is kept, with 42 bases framed from the first base. The germline V gene specifies SGHTA as CDR1 and FQGNSA as CDR2. Collaborating institutions collected whole blood in K2EDTA tubes following their own protocols. For TCRbeta analysis, collaborators shipped samples in one of three forms: frozen whole blood, isolated PBMCs, or DNA extracted from either of those sample types. About this clone: What this receptor recognizes is not known. No clone much larger than this one lies a single base away; base qualities are absent.

TCRbeta CDR3 regions were amplified from genomic DNA by means of the immunoSEQ Assay, a bias-controlled multiplex PCR. The paper's processing steps were these. The number of nucleated cells in each sample was estimated by amplification of reference gene primers within the assay. To quantify the absolute abundance of each unique TCRbeta CDR3 rearrangement, sequence reads were collapsed and filtered. For each sample, productive Simpson clonality was calculated as the square root of Simpson's diversity index across productive rearrangements. Sourced from immuneACCESS, this table was stored by TCRdb with only in-frame sequences that have V and J called. A share of the clones is absent; for the studies checked, an unresolved V gene accounts for under half, and the remainder has no known explanation. V, J and clone size reflect that table, while D and trimming were determined from the DNA. The sample profile shows about 46,000 clones; approximately 86% of them were found once. The leading ten clones occupy about 1.2% of the sample.

The clonotype was recovered from a man aged 55 to 70 with acute or convalescent COVID-19. The chain employs TRBV7-2 and TRBJ2-7; the D gene is perhaps TRBD2, on 5 matching bases. Sequenced input: peripheral blood. CDR3 reads: CASSLGGANNEQYF. The bases are TGTGCCAGCAGCTTAGGGGGAGCTAATAACGAGCAGTACTTC.